This T cell receptor beta chain was retrieved from a study of regulatory T cells in long-lasting Graves disease. In the study overall: Patients with new Graves' disease had used antithyroid drugs below 3 months.

Described time point: newly diagnosed GD, antithyroid drugs for less than 3 months. Generation of the TCR library employed RNA extracted from PBMCs. Assembly of TCR beta libraries relied on iRepertoire HTBI primers together with Arm-PCR of CDR3 regions. TCRdb itself ran the multiplex PCR reads through MiXCR, one entry per CDR3 protein. Of over 450,000 distinct CDR3 sequences listed, about 12% are singletons. V lost 0 bases, J lost 1 base, and 17 bases lay in between. Germline V CDR1 and CDR2: LGHNA, YNFKEQ. This CDR3 has 18 residues. This clonotype was seen more than once but under ten times. These data were likewise used in another study, on T cells in Graves' hyperthyroidism and ophthalmopathy.

This chain joins TRBV4-2 and TRBJ2-3; D may be TRBD2 (5 bases). The receptor comes from a woman aged 30 to 39 with Graves disease. The sequencing here drew on peripheral blood mononuclear cells (PBMCs), taken at new diagnosis, from a patient treated with antithyroid drugs. CDR3 protein: CASSQDEASRRGTDTQYF. CDR3 bases: TGTGCCAGCAGCCAAGATGAAGCTAGCCGGCGGGGCACAGATACGCAGTATTTT.